The 25 T cell receptor beta chains below come from one sample, sequenced in a study of human T cells and chemical hapten exposure. TCRdb re-derived calls from the RACE reads in MiXCR, one entry per CDR3 protein. The data contain approximately 320,000 distinct CDR3 sequences, 5% to 6.5% of them seen just once; the ten biggest clones take up approximately 8.2%. As for time point: pre-sensitization, week 0. Documented treatment: therapeutic diphenylcyclopropenone sensitization with weekly scalp DPC. Here the sequenced sample was whole blood, taken in connection with sensitization to the hapten diphenylcyclopropenone (DPC). Receptors originate from a woman between 18 and 29 years old with alopecia areata. Some clones in this sample may be carry-over from other donors' samples.

This clonotype showed up many times. J is TRBJ1-2 and V is TRBV20-1; no reliable D call. Germline assignment: CDR1 DFQATT and CDR2 SNEGSKA (reference sequence). Trimming pared 6 bases from V and 4 bases from J, leaving 18 bases between. The CDR3 has 14 amino acids. DNA of the CDR3: TGCAGTGCCCTTGGCACAGACCCGTTCTATGGCTACACCTTC. Its protein is CSALGTDPFYGYTF.

This chain uses TRBV18 with TRBJ1-1; 9 nucleotides agree with TRBD1. The CDR3 runs 14 residues. J lost 0 bases, V lost 5 bases, and 1 base had no gene match. Germline V lookup: CDR1 KGHSH, CDR2 LQKENI. This CDR3 reads CASSGQGLNTEAFF. CDR3 nucleotide sequence: TGTGCCAGCTCAGGACAGGGGCTGAACACTGAAGCTTTCTTT.

The chain recombines TRBV20-1 with TRBJ1-5; TRBD1 agrees at 7 bases. Germline-derived CDR1 and CDR2 are DFQATT and SNEGSKA (reference sequence). After removal of 3 bases from V and 6 bases from J, the junction contained 5 bases not matched to a gene. CDR3 size: 13 residues. CDR3 coding DNA: TGCAGTGCTAGTACAGGGGTGGGTCAGCCCCAGCATTTT. Translated: CSASTGVGQPQHF.

This clonotype was seen only a few times. The chain combines TRBV12-3 or TRBV12-4 with TRBJ2-7; D is possibly TRBD2 (7 bases). The CDR3 consists of 15 residues. V was cut by 0 bases and J by 5 bases, with 14 bases left in between. CDR3 residues: CASSLAGGALDEQYF. DNA for the CDR3: TGTGCCAGCAGTTTAGCGGGGGGGGCTTTGGACGAGCAGTACTTC.

This clonotype was observed many times. This chain uses TRBV3-1 with TRBJ2-5; 9 bases agree with TRBD2. Germline CDR1 and CDR2: LGHDT and YNNKEL (reference sequence). The CDR3 spans 16 residues. V lost 4 bases to trimming and J lost 5 bases; unmatched junction nucleotides: 11. The CDR3 loop reads CASSLGLAGGRETQYF. Here the CDR3 DNA reads TGTGCCAGCAGCCTGGGACTTGCGGGGGGGCGCGAGACCCAGTACTTC.

The genes are TRBV12-3 or TRBV12-4 and TRBJ1-1, with TRBD1 matching over 9 bases. The CDR3 is 15 residues long. V dropped 7 bases and J dropped 1; count of bases not matched to a gene: 7. The CDR3 nucleotides are TGTGCCAGCACCGAGACAGGGGGTCGGAACACTGAAGCTTTCTTT. Its translation: CASTETGGRNTEAFF.

The chain carries TRBV4-3 and TRBJ2-6, with D possibly TRBD1 on 5 matching bases. Germline-derived CDR1 and CDR2 are LGHNA and YSLEER. This CDR3 has 20 amino acids. V lost 0 bases and J lost 4, with 22 bases in between. This chain's CDR3 is CASSQDIGQGSSWGANVLTF. CDR3 nucleotides: TGCGCCAGCAGCCAAGATATTGGGCAGGGAAGTTCGTGGGGGGCCAACGTCCTGACTTTC.

Many counts were recorded for this clonotype. V is TRBV12-3 or TRBV12-4 and J is TRBJ2-5; 9 bases match TRBD2. V lost 7 bases and J lost 3; bases outside the gene matches: 6. CDR3 size: 14 residues. CDR3 bases: TGTGCCAGCAACCCGCGGGGGGGTAAAGAGACCCAGTACTTC. This translates into CASNPRGGKETQYF.

The V gene is TRBV20-1, the J gene TRBJ1-3, with D uncertain. Germline V gene sequence: CDR1 DFQATT, CDR2 SNEGSKA (reference sequence). The CDR3 consists of 10 residues. V lost 5 bases, J lost 7 bases, and 6 bases lay in between. This CDR3 is CSAPDNTIYF. The CDR3 nucleotides are TGCAGTGCTCCGGACAACACCATATATTTT.

The J gene is TRBJ1-6, the V gene TRBV20-1; 11 bases agree with TRBD1. Germline trimming cut 7 bases from V and 6 bases from J; bases unmatched to any gene: 14. CDR1 DFQATT and CDR2 SNEGSKA come from the germline V gene (reference sequence). The CDR3 runs 17 residues. The CDR3 DNA follows: TGCAGTGACCACCCCCCGGGGACAGGGGGACTTAATTCACCCCTCCACTTT. Its protein product is CSDHPPGTGGLNSPLHF.

This clonotype was seen only a few times. The chain joins TRBV29-1 to TRBJ2-7; the D gene is possibly TRBD1 (6 bases). The CDR3 runs 10 residues. Germline loops: CDR1 SQVTM, CDR2 ANQGSEA. Between the trimmed V and J ends, which lost 7 bases and 7 bases, there was a span of 11 bases. The CDR3 protein is CSAGTGEQYF. As DNA, the CDR3 is TGCAGCGCTGGAACAGGGGAGCAGTACTTC.

The chain links TRBV7-6 to TRBJ1-5; D is unclear. V lost 3 bases, J lost 10 bases, and 13 bases lay in between. The germline gives CDR1 SGHVS, CDR2 FNYEAQ. CDR3 size: 13 residues. CDR3 in DNA: TGTGCCAGCAGCTTCTCCCCGTCATATCCCCAGCATTTT. As protein: CASSFSPSYPQHF.

This clonotype was seen ten or more times. The V call is TRBV7-2, the J call TRBJ2-3; D unclear. This CDR3 has 13 residues. V was cut by 8 bases and J by 2 bases, with 11 bases left in between. Germline CDR1 SGHTA, CDR2 FQGNSA. The chain's CDR3 is CASYHTYTDTQYF. The CDR3 DNA reads TGTGCCAGCTACCATACTTACACAGATACGCAGTATTTT.

This clonotype has at least ten counts. The chain is built from TRBV18 and TRBJ1-4; TRBD1 might be the D (5 bases). Germline assignment: CDR1 KGHSH and CDR2 LQKENI. V lost 3 bases and J 12 bases, leaving 23 bases between the germline ends. The CDR3 spans 16 residues. CDR3 residues: CASSPGKAGQVAELFF. Written as DNA, the CDR3 is TGTGCCAGCTCACCTGGGAAGGCAGGGCAGGTCGCGGAACTGTTTTTT.

There are many counts of this clonotype. This chain uses TRBV4-2 with TRBJ2-7, with unresolved D. This CDR3 comprises 15 residues. Germline CDR1 LGHNA, CDR2 YNFKEQ. V lost 0 bases and J lost 1, with 10 bases in between. CDR3 residues: CASSQDNTKSYEQYF. In nucleotides, the CDR3 is TGTGCCAGCAGCCAAGACAATACTAAGTCCTACGAGCAGTACTTC.

This clonotype was observed a handful of times. The genes are TRBV29-1 and TRBJ2-7; D possibly corresponds to TRBD1 (6 bases). The CDR3 runs to 15 residues. CDR1 is SQVTM and CDR2 is ANQGSEA in the germline V gene. The germline V and J ends were trimmed by 1 base and 3 bases, with 16 bases remaining between them. The CDR3 nucleotides read TGCAGCGTTGAAGCCCAGACAGGATTTCGCTACGAGCAGTACTTC. It encodes CSVEAQTGFRYEQYF.

At least ten counts were recorded for this clonotype. The rearrangement joins TRBV5-6 to TRBJ2-1; D unclear. The CDR3 is 11 amino acids. From germline, CDR1 is SGHDT and CDR2 YYEEEE. Trimming removed 2 bases from V and 10 bases from J, with 7 bases in between. CDR3 nucleotides: TGTGCCAGCAGCTTACGACGAGAGCAGTTCTTC. This sequence encodes CASSLRREQFF.

This clonotype showed up many times. This chain joins TRBV29-1 and TRBJ2-5; 7 bases are a match to TRBD1. CDR1 SQVTM and CDR2 ANQGSEA come from the germline V gene. J was trimmed by 0 bases and V by 6 bases; bases with no gene match: 4. CDR3 length: 13 amino acids. The CDR3 DNA reads TGCAGCGTGCCGGGACAGTACCAAGAGACCCAGTACTTC. This encodes CSVPGQYQETQYF.

This clonotype was recorded at least ten times. The chain uses TRBV28 and TRBJ1-5; D remains unclear. The V end was cut by 7 bases, the J end by 8 bases, with 21 bases between. The CDR3 is 15 residues long. In germline, CDR1 is MDHEN, CDR2 SYDVKM. CDR3 nucleotide sequence: TGTGCCAGCACCCCTTTAGGAGGGATGGGAAAGCCCCAGCATTTT. Protein product: CASTPLGGMGKPQHF.

This clonotype was seen only a few times. The chain combines TRBV2 with TRBJ2-3; TRBD1 might be the D (6 bases). CDR1 and CDR2 from the germline V gene are SNHLY and FYNNEI. This CDR3 has 17 amino acids. V lost 5 bases, J lost 2 bases, and 20 bases lay in between. The chain's CDR3 is CASSTAPGTQYTDTQYF. The CDR3 DNA is TGTGCCAGCAGTACTGCCCCCGGGACACAATACACAGATACGCAGTATTTT.

In its sample, this clonotype was seen a few times. J is TRBJ2-3 and V is TRBV12-3 or TRBV12-4; TRBD2 aligns across 9 bases. The CDR3 runs 16 residues. Unmatched junction bases numbered 7, after V lost 6 bases and J lost 0 bases. As DNA, the CDR3 is TGTGCCAGCAGCCTCAGACTAGCGGCCAGCACAGATACGCAGTATTTT. It specifies CASSLRLAASTDTQYF.

This clonotype turned up a few times. This sequence joins TRBV6-1 and TRBJ2-2, with 10 bases that match TRBD1. CDR3 length: 17 amino acids. Germline CDR1 and CDR2: MNHNS and SASEGT. The V and J ends lost 6 bases and 3 bases, in that order; junction bases with no gene match: 10. The CDR3 loop reads CASRLPGQGSHTGELFF. DNA of the CDR3: TGTGCCAGCAGATTACCGGGACAGGGGTCCCACACCGGGGAGCTGTTTTTT.

This clonotype was picked up many times. This chain joins TRBV4-3 and TRBJ1-1; no firm D call. CDR1 is LGHNA and CDR2 is YSLEER in the germline V gene. V was clipped by 0 bases and J by 3 bases, with 11 bases between them. This CDR3 has 15 amino acids. CDR3 sequence reads: CASSQDESDDTEAFF. DNA for the CDR3: TGCGCCAGCAGCCAAGATGAATCGGACGACACTGAAGCTTTCTTT.

The V and J genes are TRBV7-8 and TRBJ1-1; TRBD1 might be the D (6 bases). Looked up from germline, CDR1 is SGHVS and CDR2 is FQNEAQ. V lost 2 bases and J lost 5, with 27 bases in between. The CDR3 has 19 residues. The CDR3 DNA follows: TGTGCCAGCAGCTTACCTAGCGAGATGGGGGGCCGAAGGGATACTGAAGCTTTCTTT. Its protein is CASSLPSEMGGRRDTEAFF.

This clonotype was seen many times. This chain joins TRBV18 and TRBJ1-2, with 10 bases matching TRBD1. V lost 3 bases, J lost 0 bases, and 7 bases stayed unmatched. Germline values: CDR1 KGHSH, CDR2 LQKENI. CDR3 length: 17 amino acids. The CDR3, as DNA: TGTGCCAGCTCACCGGGAGACAGGGGGCCCTCTAACTATGGCTACACCTTC. Its translation: CASSPGDRGPSNYGYTF.